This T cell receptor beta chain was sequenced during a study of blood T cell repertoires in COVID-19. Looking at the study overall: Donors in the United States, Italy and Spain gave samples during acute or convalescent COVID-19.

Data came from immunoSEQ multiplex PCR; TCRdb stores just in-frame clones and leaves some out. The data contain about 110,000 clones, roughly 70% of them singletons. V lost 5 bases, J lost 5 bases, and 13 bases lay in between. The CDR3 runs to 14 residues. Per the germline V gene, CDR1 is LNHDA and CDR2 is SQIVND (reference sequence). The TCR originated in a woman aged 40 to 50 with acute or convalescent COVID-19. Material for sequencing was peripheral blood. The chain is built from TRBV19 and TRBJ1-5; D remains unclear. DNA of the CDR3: TGTGCCAGTAGTTTTATGGGCCCCCATCAGCCCCAGCATTTT. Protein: CASSFMGPHQPQHF.